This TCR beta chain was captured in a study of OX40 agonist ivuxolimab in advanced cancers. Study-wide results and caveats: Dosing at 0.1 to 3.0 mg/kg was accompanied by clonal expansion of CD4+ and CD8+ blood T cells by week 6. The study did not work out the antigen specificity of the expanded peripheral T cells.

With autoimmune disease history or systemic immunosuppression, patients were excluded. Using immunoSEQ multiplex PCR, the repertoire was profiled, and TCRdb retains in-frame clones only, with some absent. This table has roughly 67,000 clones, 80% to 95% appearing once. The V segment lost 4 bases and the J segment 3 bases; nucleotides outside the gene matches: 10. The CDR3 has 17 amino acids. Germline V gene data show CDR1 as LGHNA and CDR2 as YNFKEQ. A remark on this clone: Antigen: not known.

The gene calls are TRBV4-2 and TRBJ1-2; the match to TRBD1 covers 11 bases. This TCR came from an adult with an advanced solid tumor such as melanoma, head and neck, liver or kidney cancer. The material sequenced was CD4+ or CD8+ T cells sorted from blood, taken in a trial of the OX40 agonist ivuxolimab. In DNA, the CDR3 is TGTGCCAGCAGCCGGGGGGCCCCGGGACAGGGGGACTATGGCTACACCTTC. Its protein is CASSRGAPGQGDYGYTF.